A single sample gave rise to the 20 T cell receptor beta chains below, sequenced in a study of T cell repertoires in cytomegalovirus infection. TCRdb ran MiXCR on the reads and lists one entry per CDR3 protein. This sample has about 260,000 distinct CDR3 sequences, with roughly an eighth found just once. The specimen was PBMCs. The receptor source for this set is a human donor in good health (CMV status not recorded). Some clones in this sample may be carry-over from other donors' samples.

In its sample, this clonotype was seen many times. This chain connects TRBV4-2 to TRBJ2-7, with 11 positions matching TRBD1. The V gene's germline CDR1 is LGHNA and CDR2 YNFKEQ. The CDR3 has 17 residues. Unmatched junction bases numbered 8, after V lost 0 bases and J lost 4 bases. The CDR3 DNA reads TGTGCCAGCAGCCAAGATCTAGGGACAGGGGGAACTTACGAGCAGTACTTC. Residues: CASSQDLGTGGTYEQYF.

This clonotype has more than one count but fewer than ten. This rearrangement joins TRBV20-1 to TRBJ2-7; D may be TRBD2 (6 bases). The germline V and J ends were trimmed by 0 bases and 4 bases, with 10 bases remaining between them. CDR3 size: 13 residues. Per germline, CDR1 DFQATT and CDR2 SNEGSKA (reference sequence). Written as DNA, the CDR3 is TGCAGTGCTAGAGAAGTGACTAGTTACGAGCAGTACTTC. Translating gives CSAREVTSYEQYF.

The chain uses TRBV14 and TRBJ1-5; TRBD1 matches 7 bases. Germline CDR1 reads SGHDN; CDR2 reads FVKESK. V lost 1 base, J lost 0 bases, and 9 bases stayed unmatched. The length of the CDR3 is 18 residues. CDR3 DNA sequence: TGTGCCAGCAGCCAAGTTCGGACAGGACTAACTAGCAATCAGCCCCAGCATTTT. It is translated as CASSQVRTGLTSNQPQHF.

The rearrangement uses TRBV5-1 and TRBJ2-3, with TRBD2 identical over 12 bases. The length of the CDR3 is 17 residues. Trimming cost V 3 bases and J 0 bases; bases outside gene matches: 5. The germline V gene has CDR1 SGHRS and CDR2 YFSETQ. The CDR3 DNA reads TGCGCCAGCAGCTCCGGACTAGCGGGGAAAAGCACAGATACGCAGTATTTT. The encoded protein is CASSSGLAGKSTDTQYF.

V gene TRBV29-1 combines with J gene TRBJ2-7; the D is unclear. The CDR3 has 11 residues. Deletions cut 1 base from V and 3 bases from J, with 4 bases between. Looked up from germline, CDR1 is SQVTM and CDR2 is ANQGSEA. The chain's CDR3 is CSVEGGYEQYF. CDR3 sequence (DNA): TGCAGCGTTGAAGGGGGCTACGAGCAGTACTTC.

This clonotype has only one observation. This may stem from a read error, because a much larger clone lies one nucleotide away. The chain combines TRBV12-3 or TRBV12-4 with TRBJ2-4; D not resolved. Trimming removed 4 bases at V and 0 bases at J, with 13 bases between. This CDR3 contains 16 residues. CDR3 in amino acids: CASSSPSKLAKNIQYF. The CDR3 DNA sequence: TGTGCCAGCAGTTCCCCCTCTAAACTAGCCAAAAACATTCAGTACTTC.

This clonotype was seen at least ten times. The genes are TRBV7-3 and TRBJ2-1, with D possibly being TRBD1 or TRBD2 (6 bases each). Germline values: CDR1 SGHTA, CDR2 FQGTGA. This CDR3 is 13 amino acids long. V dropped 4 bases and J dropped 7 bases, with 11 bases sitting between them. CDR3 region: CASSSPGANEQFF. In DNA, the CDR3 is TGTGCCAGCAGCTCCCCGGGGGCAAATGAGCAGTTCTTC.

This clonotype came up many times. V and J are TRBV5-1 and TRBJ1-1; 7 bases agree with TRBD1. Germline CDR1 is SGHRS and CDR2 is YFSETQ. With V trimmed by 2 bases and J by 6 bases, 10 bases remained unmatched. The CDR3 contains 15 residues. CDR3 coding DNA: TGCGCCAGCAGCTTACTGACAGGGTCGGGGGCTGAAGCTTTCTTT. This sequence encodes CASSLLTGSGAEAFF.

This clonotype was seen repeatedly, ten times or more. This rearrangement joins TRBV10-3 to TRBJ1-1, with a tentative D call TRBD1 (5 bases). The germline gives CDR1 ENHRY, CDR2 SYGVKD. V dropped 6 bases and J dropped 10 bases, with 18 bases sitting between them. There are 13 residues in the CDR3. The CDR3 sequence: CAISQDSGAVAFF. The CDR3 region has the DNA TGTGCCATCAGCCAAGACAGCGGGGCCGTAGCTTTCTTT.

This clonotype was detected only a few times. The chain is built from TRBV14 and TRBJ2-7, with 8 bases lining up with TRBD2. CDR3 size: 15 residues. The germline V gene encodes CDR1 SGHDN and CDR2 FVKESK. Germline trimming cut 4 bases from V and 2 bases from J; bases unmatched to any gene: 7. Written as DNA, the CDR3 is TGTGCCAGCAGCCTTTCGAGCGGGGGTACCTACGAGCAGTACTTC. This translates into CASSLSSGGTYEQYF.

The chain joins TRBV28 to TRBJ2-7, with no clear D. The CDR3 has 14 residues. The germline gives CDR1 MDHEN, CDR2 SYDVKM. V was pared by 3 bases and J by 2 bases, with 11 bases between. DNA for the CDR3: TGTGCCAGCAGTTTCGTCAGGCGAACCTACGAGCAGTACTTC. It encodes CASSFVRRTYEQYF.

V gene TRBV14 combines with J gene TRBJ2-1; TRBD1 might be the D (5 bases). The CDR3 has 18 residues. The ends were cut back, 2 bases at V and 0 bases at J, with 17 bases in the middle. From germline, CDR1 is SGHDN and CDR2 FVKESK. The CDR3 loop is CASSQRLPGQSSYNEQFF. The DNA for the CDR3 is TGTGCCAGCAGCCAACGGCTACCAGGACAAAGCTCCTACAATGAGCAGTTCTTC.

This clonotype was seen at least ten times. The chain combines TRBV7-6 with TRBJ2-7; the match to TRBD1 covers 9 bases. Germline trimming cut 5 bases from V and 2 bases from J; bases unmatched to any gene: 10. This CDR3 spans 16 amino acids. Germline-derived CDR1 and CDR2 are SGHVS and FNYEAQ. CDR3 loop: CASSLRPDRGAYEQYF. The CDR3 DNA sequence: TGTGCCAGCAGCCTGCGACCAGACAGGGGGGCCTACGAGCAGTACTTC.

This clonotype was detected only a few times. The chain employs TRBV5-1 and TRBJ2-3; TRBD2 aligns across 7 bases. The V gene's germline CDR1 is SGHRS and CDR2 YFSETQ. V was clipped by 10 bases and J by 4 bases; unmatched bases: 15. The CDR3 spans 15 residues. DNA of the CDR3: TGCGCCCCCCACCCCTGGCGGGGGAGCCCAGATACGCAGTATTTT. Translating it yields CAPHPWRGSPDTQYF.

In this sample, this clonotype turned up many times. The chain carries TRBV4-1 and TRBJ2-5, with 9 nucleotides matching TRBD2. The junction had 5 bases not matched to a gene; V was cut back by 0 bases and J by 0 bases. The CDR3 runs 17 residues. CDR1 is MGHRA and CDR2 is YSYEKL in the germline V gene. This CDR3 is CASSQDGLAGNQETQYF. The CDR3, as DNA: TGCGCCAGCAGCCAAGACGGTCTAGCGGGAAACCAAGAGACCCAGTACTTC.

This clonotype was seen a handful of times. This sequence joins TRBV10-3 and TRBJ1-1, with 9 positions matching TRBD1. This CDR3 spans 14 amino acids. From germline, CDR1 is ENHRY and CDR2 SYGVKD. Germline trimming cut 0 bases from V and 8 bases from J; bases unmatched to any gene: 4. The CDR3 DNA reads TGTGCCATCAGTGAGTCCTTACAGGGGGCGGAAGCTTTCTTT. Translating it yields CAISESLQGAEAFF.

The chain links TRBV29-1 to TRBJ2-1; 10 bases line up with TRBD2. Germline assignment: CDR1 SQVTM and CDR2 ANQGSEA. V shed 4 bases, J shed 10 bases, and the junction held 1 base outside the gene matches. The CDR3 is 11 residues long. DNA for the CDR3: TGCAGCGTTGGTAGCGGGGGGGAGCAGTTCTTC. The encoded protein is CSVGSGGEQFF.

This chain uses TRBV20-1 with TRBJ1-1; D is unresolved. This CDR3 comprises 14 residues. CDR1 and CDR2 (germline): DFQATT, SNEGSKA (reference sequence). Trimming removed 2 bases from V and 4 bases from J, with 14 bases in between. The CDR3 DNA sequence: TGCAGTGCTAGACAGCCCTCTCTGGGCACTGAAGCTTTCTTT. It translates to CSARQPSLGTEAFF.

The chain carries TRBV10-3 and TRBJ1-1, with D tentatively TRBD1 (5 bases). The V end lost 5 bases, the J end lost 3 bases, and 13 bases lay between the germline ends. The CDR3 length is 14 residues. Germline V gene sequence: CDR1 ENHRY, CDR2 SYGVKD. The chain's CDR3 is CAISKTRGDTEAFF. CDR3 nucleotide sequence: TGTGCCATCAGTAAGACCCGAGGGGACACTGAAGCTTTCTTT.

Comment on this clonotype: Since a much larger clone is just one base distant, this may be a read error. The CDR3 DNA is TGCAGTGCCCGGGGGCAACTAGCGGGAGGGTACAATGAGCAGTTCTTC. This encodes CSARGQLAGGYNEQFF. The rearrangement links TRBV20-1 to TRBJ2-1; 13 bases agree with TRBD2. This CDR3 is 16 amino acids long. V was pared by 6 bases and J by 4 bases, with 9 bases of the junction left unmatched. Germline values: CDR1 DFQATT, CDR2 SNEGSKA (reference sequence).